This T cell receptor beta chain was sequenced in a study of response to subunit inactivated influenza vaccine. TCRdb independently ran MiXCR on the RT-PCR reads; one entry per CDR3 protein. The data hold 450,000 to 600,000 distinct CDR3 sequences, with 6% to 9% observed a single time. Trimming removed 5 bases from V and 0 bases from J, with 9 bases in between. The CDR3 spans 13 residues. Per the germline V gene, CDR1 is DFQATT and CDR2 is SNEGSKA (reference sequence). The sample holds a few counts of this clonotype. The antigen is unknown. Overall study findings and caveats: Researchers suggested that each seasonal influenza vaccination recruits few new T cells.

The sequence was obtained from a man in his fifties or sixties who received an inactivated influenza vaccine. The source was PBMCs from blood, collected around 25 months after vaccination. This rearrangement joins TRBV20-1 to TRBJ2-3; possible D gene TRBD1, 6 bases. This chain's CDR3 is CSARTDSTDTQYF. The CDR3 DNA follows: TGCAGTGCTCGGACAGACAGCACAGATACGCAGTATTTT.